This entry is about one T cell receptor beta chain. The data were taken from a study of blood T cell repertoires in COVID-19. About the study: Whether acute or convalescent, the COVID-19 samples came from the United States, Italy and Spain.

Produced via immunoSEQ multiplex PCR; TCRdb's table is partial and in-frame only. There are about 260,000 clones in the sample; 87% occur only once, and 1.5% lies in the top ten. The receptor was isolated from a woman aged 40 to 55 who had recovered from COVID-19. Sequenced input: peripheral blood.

The CDR3 DNA reads TGTGCCAGCAGCGACCGGGGAGGGGCCTTAAGTACTGAAGCTTTCTTT. Residues: CASSDRGGALSTEAFF. V usage is TRBV7-2 and J usage is TRBJ1-1; D possibly corresponds to TRBD1 (5 bases). CDR3 length equals 16 residues. Germline V gives CDR1 SGHTA, CDR2 FQGNSA. V lost 5 bases and J 5 bases, leaving 21 bases between the germline ends.